This T cell receptor (beta chain) originates from a study of pediatric ulcerative colitis. Study summary: Six or seven patients showed pancolitis and two showed left-sided colitis.

The rectum was sampled with one to two pinch biopsies at colonoscopy. Sequencing was performed with immunoSEQ multiplex PCR; in TCRdb, only in-frame clones are kept and a portion is missing. Of over 15,000 clones in the sample, about 76% were seen once. A word on this clone: The junction departs from the called germline gene at one end, perhaps through a read error.

Germline CDR1 and CDR2: SGHTA and FQGTGA. The CDR3 is made up of 17 amino acids. The chain links TRBV7-3 to TRBJ2-1; TRBD1 agrees at 9 bases. Material for sequencing was gut tissue. This TCR came from a girl aged 5 to 17 with moderate ulcerative colitis. CDR3 DNA sequence: TGTGCCAGCAGCCTAACCACAGGGGGCGCGGAGGACAATGAGCAGTTCTTC. Amino acid sequence: CASSLTTGGAEDNEQFF.